This T cell receptor beta chain was captured by sequencing in a study of cytomegalovirus exposure and HLA in healthy donors. Broader study findings: Subsequent analysis of the approximately 110 validation repertoires found a tendency for first-cohort TCR clusters to co-occur. Altogether, more than 150 TCR beta chains were recorded as cytomegalovirus-associated. In vitro testing confirmed three CMV-associated chains as specific for CMV antigens.

Sequencing used immunoSEQ multiplex PCR; TCRdb keeps in-frame clones, though not all of them. The sample comprises 150,000 to 200,000 clones, approximately 84% of which are singletons, and approximately 10% rests with the top ten. The table lists this clone with a few counts. Its antigen is unidentified. In germline, CDR1 is ENHRY, CDR2 SYGVKD. This CDR3 spans 13 amino acids. The V and J ends lost 3 bases and 6 bases respectively, with 12 bases between them. The TCR comes from a man aged 25-40 years in good health and CMV-seropositive. Sample: PBMCs. V gene TRBV10-3 combines with J gene TRBJ2-7; the D gene is possibly TRBD2 (6 bases). CDR3 sequence: CAISELGGGEQYF. The CDR3 DNA sequence: TGTGCCATCAGTGAATTGGGGGGTGGCGAGCAGTACTTC.